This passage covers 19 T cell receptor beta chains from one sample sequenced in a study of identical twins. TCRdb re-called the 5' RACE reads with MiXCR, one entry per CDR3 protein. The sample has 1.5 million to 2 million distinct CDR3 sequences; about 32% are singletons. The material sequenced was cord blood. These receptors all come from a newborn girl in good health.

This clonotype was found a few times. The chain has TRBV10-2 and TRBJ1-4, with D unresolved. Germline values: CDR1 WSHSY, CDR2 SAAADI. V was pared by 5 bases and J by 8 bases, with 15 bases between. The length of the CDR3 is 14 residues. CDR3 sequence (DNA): TGCGCCAGCAGTCGACAAGGGCCAGGCGAAAAACTGTTTTTT. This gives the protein CASSRQGPGEKLFF.

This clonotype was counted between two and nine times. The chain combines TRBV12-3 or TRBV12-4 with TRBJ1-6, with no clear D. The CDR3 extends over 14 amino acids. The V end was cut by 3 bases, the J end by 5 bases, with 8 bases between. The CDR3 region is CASSFVGNNSPLHF. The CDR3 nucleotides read TGTGCCAGCAGTTTTGTGGGGAATAATTCACCCCTCCACTTT.

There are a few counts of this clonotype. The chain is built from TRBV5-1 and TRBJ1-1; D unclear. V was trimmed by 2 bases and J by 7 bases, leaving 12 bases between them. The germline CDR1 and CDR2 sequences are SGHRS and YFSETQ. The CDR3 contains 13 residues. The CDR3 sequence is CASSFTGGIEAFF. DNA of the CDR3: TGCGCCAGCAGCTTCACCGGTGGCATTGAAGCTTTCTTT.

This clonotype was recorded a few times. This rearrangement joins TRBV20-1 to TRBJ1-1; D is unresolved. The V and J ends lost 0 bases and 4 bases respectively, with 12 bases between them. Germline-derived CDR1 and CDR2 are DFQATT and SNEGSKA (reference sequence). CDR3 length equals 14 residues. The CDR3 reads CSAREWASGTEAFF. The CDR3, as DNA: TGCAGTGCTAGAGAGTGGGCAAGCGGCACTGAAGCTTTCTTT.

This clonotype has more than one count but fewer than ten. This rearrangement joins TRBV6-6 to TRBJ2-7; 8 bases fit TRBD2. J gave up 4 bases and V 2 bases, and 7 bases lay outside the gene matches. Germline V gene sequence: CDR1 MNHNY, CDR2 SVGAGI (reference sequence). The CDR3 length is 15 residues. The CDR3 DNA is TGTGCCAGCAGTTACGGGGGAGCGGGGGTTTACGAGCAGTACTTC. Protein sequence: CASSYGGAGVYEQYF.

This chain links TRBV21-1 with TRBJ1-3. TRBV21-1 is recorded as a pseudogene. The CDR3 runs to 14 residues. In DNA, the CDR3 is TGTGCCAGCAGCAAAGATGGAATTGGAAACACCATATATTTT. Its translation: CASSKDGIGNTIYF.

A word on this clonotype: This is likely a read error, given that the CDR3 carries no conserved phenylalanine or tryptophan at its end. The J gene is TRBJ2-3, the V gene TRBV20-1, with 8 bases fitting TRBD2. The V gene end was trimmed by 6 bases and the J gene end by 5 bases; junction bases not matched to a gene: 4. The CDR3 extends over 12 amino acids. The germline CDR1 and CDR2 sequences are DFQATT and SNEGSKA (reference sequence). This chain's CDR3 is CSASGSGDTQYS. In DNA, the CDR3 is TGCAGTGCCAGCGGGAGCGGAGATACGCAGTATTCT.

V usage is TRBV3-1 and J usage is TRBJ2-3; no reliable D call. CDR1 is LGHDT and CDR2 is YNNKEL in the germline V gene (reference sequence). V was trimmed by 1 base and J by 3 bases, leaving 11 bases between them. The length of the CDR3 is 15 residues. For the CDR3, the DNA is TGTGCCAGCAGCCAAGTGTGGCTACCGACAGATACGCAGTATTTT. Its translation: CASSQVWLPTDTQYF.

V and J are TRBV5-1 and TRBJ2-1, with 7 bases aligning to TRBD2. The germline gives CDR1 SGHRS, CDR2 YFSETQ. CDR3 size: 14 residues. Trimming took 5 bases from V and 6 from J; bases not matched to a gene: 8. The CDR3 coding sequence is TGCGCCAGCAGTCAGGCGGGAGCCTCCAATGAGCAGTTCTTC. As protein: CASSQAGASNEQFF.

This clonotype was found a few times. Written as DNA, the CDR3 is TGTGCCAGCACCGGACAGTTTAGCGATGAGCAGTTCTTC. It codes for CASTGQFSDEQFF. The rearrangement uses TRBV2 and TRBJ2-1, with D possibly matching TRBD1 (6 bases). Germline V lookup: CDR1 SNHLY, CDR2 FYNNEI. The germline V and J ends were trimmed by 7 bases and 8 bases, with 15 bases remaining between them. The CDR3 is made up of 13 amino acids. Variable domain in full (rest from reference TRBV2 and TRBJ2-1): EPEVTQTPSHQVTQMGQEVILRCVPISNHLYFYWYRQILGQKVEFLVSFYNNEISEKSEIFDDQFSVERPDGSNFTLKIRSTKLEDSAMYFCASTGQFSDEQFFGPGTRLTVL.

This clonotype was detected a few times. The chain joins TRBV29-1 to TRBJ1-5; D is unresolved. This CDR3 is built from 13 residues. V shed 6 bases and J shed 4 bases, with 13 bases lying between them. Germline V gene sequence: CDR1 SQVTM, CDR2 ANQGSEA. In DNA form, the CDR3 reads TGCAGCGTCCGGACCGCCCGTAATCAGCCCCAGCATTTT. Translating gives CSVRTARNQPQHF.

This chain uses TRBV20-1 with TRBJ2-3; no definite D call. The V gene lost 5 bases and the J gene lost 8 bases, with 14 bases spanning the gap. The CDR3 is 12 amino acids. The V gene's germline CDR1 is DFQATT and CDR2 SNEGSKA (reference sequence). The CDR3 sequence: CSAPTAVGTQYF. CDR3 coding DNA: TGCAGTGCTCCCACCGCCGTGGGTACGCAGTATTTT.

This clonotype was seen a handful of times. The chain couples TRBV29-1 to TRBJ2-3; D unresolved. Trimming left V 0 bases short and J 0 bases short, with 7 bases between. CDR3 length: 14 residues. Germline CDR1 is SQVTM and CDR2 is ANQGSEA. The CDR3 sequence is CSVEDGPSTDTQYF. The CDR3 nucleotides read TGCAGCGTTGAAGATGGGCCTAGCACAGATACGCAGTATTTT.

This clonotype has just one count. The CDR3 protein is CSATGAGGRQIPYNEQFF. The CDR3 bases are TGCAGTGCTACGGGAGCGGGGGGGCGTCAGATCCCATACAATGAGCAGTTCTTC. The V and J genes are TRBV20-1 and TRBJ2-1; 10 bases match TRBD2. Germline-derived CDR1 and CDR2 are DFQATT and SNEGSKA (reference sequence). V shed 4 bases, J shed 4 bases, and the junction held 16 bases outside the gene matches. This CDR3 spans 18 amino acids.

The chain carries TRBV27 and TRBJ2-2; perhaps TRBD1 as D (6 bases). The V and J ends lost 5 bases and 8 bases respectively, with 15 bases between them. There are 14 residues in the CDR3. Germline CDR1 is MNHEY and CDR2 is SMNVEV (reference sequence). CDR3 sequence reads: CASSLLSQGGELFF. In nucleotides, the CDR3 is TGTGCCAGCAGTCTGTTGAGTCAGGGGGGGGAGCTGTTTTTT.

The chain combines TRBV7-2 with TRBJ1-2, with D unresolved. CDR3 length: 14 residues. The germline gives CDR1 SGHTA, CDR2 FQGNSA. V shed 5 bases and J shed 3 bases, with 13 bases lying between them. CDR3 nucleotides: TGTGCCAGCAGCCGCCGTCGATGGGACTATGGCTACACCTTC. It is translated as CASSRRRWDYGYTF.

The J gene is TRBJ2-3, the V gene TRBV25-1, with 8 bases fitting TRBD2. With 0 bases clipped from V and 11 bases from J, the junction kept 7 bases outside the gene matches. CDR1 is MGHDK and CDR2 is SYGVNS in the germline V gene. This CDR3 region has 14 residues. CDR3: CASSEYRAGGMQYF. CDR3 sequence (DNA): TGTGCCAGCAGTGAATACCGGGCGGGGGGCATGCAGTATTTT.

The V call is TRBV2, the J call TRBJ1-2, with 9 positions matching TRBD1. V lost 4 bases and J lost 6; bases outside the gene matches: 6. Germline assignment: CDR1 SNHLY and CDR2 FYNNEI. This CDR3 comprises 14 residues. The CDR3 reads CASSAHGTGNGYTF. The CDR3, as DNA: TGTGCCAGCAGTGCGCATGGGACAGGGAATGGCTACACCTTC.

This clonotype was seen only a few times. The DNA of the CDR3 is TGCAGTGCTGACGATAGGTCGGGGCCCGGGGAGCTGTTTTTT. Protein: CSADDRSGPGELFF. V usage is TRBV20-1 and J usage is TRBJ2-2; the D gene could be TRBD1 or TRBD2 (5 bases each). Per the germline V gene, CDR1 is DFQATT and CDR2 is SNEGSKA (reference sequence). V was clipped by 5 bases and J by 6 bases, with 16 bases between them. The CDR3 sequence is 14 residues long.